A selection of T cell receptor beta chains follows, all from one sample in a study of T-cell reconstitution after alpha-beta-depleted transplantation in children. TCRdb redid the calling of the PCR reads with MiXCR, one entry per CDR3 protein. The sample lists around 300,000 distinct CDR3 sequences; 9.5% to 13% were seen once. The specimen was PBMCs, collected before TCRalphabeta/CD19-depleted stem cell transplant. These receptors originate from a boy under three years old with acute myeloid leukemia, due to receive a stem cell transplant. CDR3s include the opening cysteine and the closing phenylalanine or tryptophan. D genes are given only for firm matches. The listing skips clone size in some rows; elsewhere it reads once, few, many or a size class.

j_gene | v_gene | d_gene | abundance | len | CDR3nt | CDR3aa
TRBJ2-7 | TRBV5-1 | TRBD1 | many | 14 | TGCGCCAGCAGCTTGGCGGGACAGACCTACGAGCAGTACTTC | CASSLAGQTYEQYF
TRBJ2-2 | TRBV7-9 | NA | many | 14 | TGTGCCAGCAGCTCGCGGGCTAACACCGGGGAGCTGTTTTTT | CASSSRANTGELFF
TRBJ1-1 | TRBV6-1 | NA | many | 14 | TGTGCCAGCAGTGAATTTGGGGCAGCCACTGAAGCTTTCTTT | CASSEFGAATEAFF
TRBJ2-2 | TRBV6-4 | NA | many | 16 | TGTGCCAGCACCTACCCGAAAGGGTGGCGCACCGGGGAGCTGTTTTTT | CASTYPKGWRTGELFF
TRBJ2-1 | TRBV20-1 | TRBD2 | many | 17 | TGCAGTGCTAGGACCTTTTTTAAGCGGGGACCTTACAATGAGCAGTTCTTC | CSARTFFKRGPYNEQFF
TRBJ2-4 | TRBV10-2 | TRBD1 | many | 15 | TGCGCCAGCAGTGCTCCGGACAGGGGAAAAAACATTCAGTACTTC | CASSAPDRGKNIQYF
TRBJ1-5 | TRBV5-1 | NA | many | 13 | TGCGCCAGCAGGGAAGATAGCAATCAGCCCCAGCATTTT | CASREDSNQPQHF
TRBJ1-2 | TRBV7-3 | NA | many | 13 | TGTGCCAGCAGCTTAGACAGTAACTATGGCTACACCTTC | CASSLDSNYGYTF
TRBJ2-3 | TRBV29-1 | NA | many | 14 | TGCAGCGTTGAAGCACAGGCCCATGGAGATACGCAGTATTTT | CSVEAQAHGDTQYF
TRBJ2-1 | TRBV5-1 | NA | many | 15 | TGCGCCAGCAGCTTGGTAGGGGGTGACTACAATGAGCAGTTCTTC | CASSLVGGDYNEQFF
TRBJ1-1 | TRBV10-3 | TRBD1 | few | 14 | TGTGCCATCCGGGCAGGGGGCGTGAACACTGAAGCTTTCTTT | CAIRAGGVNTEAFF
TRBJ1-2 | TRBV18 | TRBD1 | NA | 13 | TGTGCCAGCTCACCCGACAGGGACTATGGCTTCACCTTC | CASSPDRDYGFTF
TRBJ1-2 | TRBV7-9 | NA | many | 14 | TGTGCCAGCAGCTTAGAAGGGACATCCTATGGCTACACCTTC | CASSLEGTSYGYTF
TRBJ2-5 | TRBV10-3 | TRBD1 | many | 14 | TGTGCCATCAGTGAGTCAATGGACAGGGGGACCCAGTACTTC | CAISESMDRGTQYF
TRBJ2-5 | TRBV18 | TRBD1 | NA | 14 | TGTGCCAGCTCATCGGACAGGGGGCTAGAGACCCAGTACTTC | CASSSDRGLETQYF
TRBJ2-3 | TRBV30 | NA | many | 13 | TGTGCCTGGAGTGAGTTTAGCATAGATACGCAGTATTTT | CAWSEFSIDTQYF
TRBJ2-3 | TRBV12-3/TRBV12-4 | TRBD2 | many | 15 | TGTGCCAGCAGTCTTCTAGCGGGAATCACAGATACGCAGTATTTT | CASSLLAGITDTQYF
TRBJ2-7 | TRBV11-2 | TRBD2 | many | 15 | TGTGCCAGCAGCTTATCCCTAGCGGGAAACTACGAGCAGTACTTC | CASSLSLAGNYEQYF
TRBJ1-3 | TRBV11-2 | NA | many | 15 | TGTGCCAGCAGCTTAGCCGGGATCACTGGAAACACCATATATTTT | CASSLAGITGNTIYF
TRBJ1-1 | TRBV6-5 | NA | NA | 17 | TGTGCCAGCAGTTACCCCCCGACAGTTGGTAGGAACACTGAAGCTTTCTTT | CASSYPPTVGRNTEAFF
TRBJ2-7 | TRBV19 | NA | few | 15 | TGTGCCAGTAGTAACAGCAGGCGAACTATCTACGAGCAGTACTTC | CASSNSRRTIYEQYF
TRBJ2-5 | TRBV6-1 | TRBD2 | NA | 14 | TGTGCCACCAGACTAGCGGGAGGTAGAGAGACCCAGTACTTC | CATRLAGGRETQYF
TRBJ2-7 | TRBV20-1 | TRBD1 | many | 14 | TGCAGTGCTACACCTCAGGGGGCCCCCTACGAGCAGTACTTC | CSATPQGAPYEQYF
TRBJ1-6 | TRBV28 | NA | many | 15 | TGTGCCAGCAGGGACAGTAGCTCCTATAATTCACCCCTCCACTTT | CASRDSSSYNSPLHF
TRBJ1-1 | TRBV5-1 | NA | many | 16 | TGCGCCAGCAGCTTGGTTCGGTTCAGGGCGAACACTGAAGCTTTCTTT | CASSLVRFRANTEAFF
TRBJ2-3 | TRBV29-1 | TRBD2 | many | 15 | TGCAGCGTTGGGGCGGGGCGGGGGGCTACAGATACGCAGTATTTT | CSVGAGRGATDTQYF
TRBJ2-7 | TRBV5-1 | TRBD1 | many | 15 | TGCGCCAGCAGCTTCCGACAGGGGCGACTTGACGAGCAGTACTTC | CASSFRQGRLDEQYF
TRBJ2-1 | TRBV4-3 | NA | many | 15 | TGCGCCAGCAGCCAAGAATCACGGCCCTACAATGAGCAGTTCTTC | CASSQESRPYNEQFF
TRBJ2-4 | TRBV4-3 | TRBD1 | NA | 15 | TGCGCCAGCAGCCGAGACAGGGGGAGGGGCGACATTCAGTACTTC | CASSRDRGRGDIQYF
TRBJ2-1 | TRBV6-2/TRBV6-3 | TRBD2 | many | 17 | TGTGCCAGCAGTTCGGGACTAGCGGGAGGGCCCTACAATGAGCAGTTCTTC | CASSSGLAGGPYNEQFF
TRBJ2-3 | TRBV7-2 | TRBD1 | many | 13 | TGTGCCAGCAGCCCACAGGGGTCAGATACGCAGTATTTT | CASSPQGSDTQYF
TRBJ1-1 | TRBV12-3/TRBV12-4 | TRBD1 | many | 15 | TGTGCCAGCAGTTTGGGGGGACAGGGAGGGACTGAAGCTTTCTTT | CASSLGGQGGTEAFF
TRBJ2-1 | TRBV29-1 | NA | few | 17 | TGCAGCGCTGAAGGGACCTCCACCTGGGGAGGCTACAATGAGCAGTTCTTC | CSAEGTSTWGGYNEQFF
TRBJ2-7 | TRBV5-1 | TRBD2 | many | 14 | TGCGCCACCGCCCCGACTAGCGGGTCCTACGAGCAGTACTTC | CATAPTSGSYEQYF
TRBJ2-7 | TRBV7-9 | TRBD1 | many | 16 | TGTGCCAGCAGCTTAAAGGGACAGGGAGGTTCATACGAGCAGTACTTC | CASSLKGQGGSYEQYF
TRBJ2-7 | TRBV7-2 | TRBD2 | many | 15 | TGTGCCAGCAGACCGGGACTAGCGGGGCCCTACGAGCAGTACTTC | CASRPGLAGPYEQYF
TRBJ2-1 | TRBV20-1 | NA | many | 14 | TGCAGTGCTAGGGGGGGTTTTCCCTGGAATGAGCAGTTCTTC | CSARGGFPWNEQFF
TRBJ2-4 | TRBV5-1 | NA | many | 15 | TGCGCCAGCAGCTTGGGTACAGGGCTTCAGGACATTCAGTACTTC | CASSLGTGLQDIQYF
TRBJ2-7 | TRBV6-7 | TRBD2 | NA | 17 | TGTGCCAGCAGTTACAGGGTCTTCGGGACTACACCCTACGAGCAGTACTTC | CASSYRVFGTTPYEQYF
TRBJ1-2 | TRBV28 | TRBD1 | many | 15 | TGTGCCAGCAGCGGCGGACAGGGGTTTTCCTATGGCTACACCTTC | CASSGGQGFSYGYTF
TRBJ2-1 | TRBV7-2 | TRBD2 | many | 15 | TGTGCCAGCAGCCCCGGGACTAGCGGGGGACATGAGCAGTTCTTC | CASSPGTSGGHEQFF
TRBJ2-5 | TRBV28 | NA | many | 18 | TGTGCCAGCGCTGGGCAAACAGGGTGGGGAAGAGTACAAGAGACCCAGTACTTC | CASAGQTGWGRVQETQYF
TRBJ2-7 | TRBV3-1 | NA | many | 19 | TGTGCCAGCAGCCAAGATCATCTAGGGCTCGACGCCCCCTCCTACGAGCAGTACTTC | CASSQDHLGLDAPSYEQYF
TRBJ2-7 | TRBV23-1 | NA | few | 15 | TGCGCCAGCAGACCCCGCGGACTTATTCACTACGAGCAGTACTTC | CASRPRGLIHYEQYF
TRBJ1-1 | TRBV7-9 | NA | NA | 14 | TGTGCCAGCACCGCGACAGCCCTGAACACTGAAGCTTTCTTT | CASTATALNTEAFF
TRBJ2-7 | TRBV20-1 | TRBD2 | NA | 16 | TGCAGTGCTAGAGCCTGGGGACTAGAGGGCTCCTACGAGCAGTACTTC | CSARAWGLEGSYEQYF
TRBJ2-7 | TRBV7-9 | NA | many | 13 | TGTGCCAGCAGCCAAAACGGACGCTACGAGCAGTACTTC | CASSQNGRYEQYF
TRBJ2-7 | TRBV6-5 | TRBD2 | NA | 17 | TGTGCCAGCAGTTACTCGGGTAGCGGGAGGCATTCCTACGAGCAGTACTTC | CASSYSGSGRHSYEQYF
TRBJ2-7 | TRBV7-9 | NA | many | 14 | TGTGCCAGCAGCTTAGCGGGGACTGGTGACGAGCAGTACTTC | CASSLAGTGDEQYF
TRBJ2-5 | TRBV12-3/TRBV12-4 | TRBD2 | many | 16 | TGTGCCAGCAGTCCAAATTTAGCGGGGGGCCAAGAGACCCAGTACTTC | CASSPNLAGGQETQYF